The T cell receptor (beta chain) under discussion was sequenced for a study of T cell responses to AZD1222 COVID-19 vaccine. Libraries were prepared by immunoSEQ multiplex PCR; TCRdb keeps only in-frame clonotypes and omits some of them. The sample holds around 100,000 clones, 80% to 85% seen once. This CDR3 has 13 amino acids. Germline V gives CDR1 LGHNA, CDR2 YNFKEQ. Deletions cut 0 bases from V and 8 bases from J, with 10 bases between. The receptor was derived from an adult in good health. The rearrangement joins TRBV4-2 to TRBJ1-2; no clear D gene. The sequences come from peripheral blood, collected on day 0 of AZD1222 vaccination. The CDR3 is CASSQEESLGYTF. CDR3 DNA: TGTGCCAGCAGCCAAGAAGAAAGCTTAGGCTACACCTTC.